The sequence of this T cell receptor (beta chain) was determined in a study of early T cells in non-severe SARS-CoV-2 infection. Overall study: From unsorted whole blood, bulk RNA was sequenced, and the chains remained unpaired.

Points from the study as a whole: Reliance on VDJdb matching favored anti-spike CD8 responses; private and CD4 specificities were missed.

This clonotype was counted only a few times. Its antigen remains unidentified. J lost 9 bases, V lost 5 bases, and 4 bases had no gene match. This CDR3 has 13 amino acids. Germline V gene data show CDR1 as SGHAT and CDR2 as FQNNGV. Individual cDNA molecules each received unique molecular identifiers attached to them. Via MiXCR, TCRdb re-called the 5' RACE reads, giving one row per CDR3 protein. The repertoire holds more than 70,000 distinct CDR3 sequences, with 12% as singletons. The source material was whole blood. J is TRBJ2-1 and V is TRBV11-2; 10 nucleotides align to TRBD1. This sequence originates from an adult who was a healthcare worker with PCR-confirmed SARS-CoV-2 infection or an uninfected control (not recorded which). The CDR3 here is CASSPRTGGEQFF. In nucleotides, the CDR3 is TGTGCCAGCAGCCCCCGGACAGGGGGTGAGCAGTTCTTC. Supplemented by reference TRBV11-2 and TRBJ2-1, the full variable domain reads EAGVAQSPRYKIIEKRQSVAFWCNPISGHATLYWYQQILGQGPKLLIQFQNNGVVDDSQLPKDRFSAERLKGVDSTLKIQPAKLEDSAVYLCASSPRTGGEQFFGPGTRLTVL.